This TCR beta chain was captured by sequencing in a study of blood T cell repertoires in COVID-19. Study-wide background: Sources were T cells, B-cell-depleted T cells, or PBMCs; the material itself was cDNA or gDNA.

The V end was cut by 1 base, the J end by 4 bases, with 12 bases between. Germline-derived CDR1 and CDR2 are SEHNR and FQNEAQ (reference sequence). The CDR3 covers 15 residues. Participants had their cohort set by participant-reported clinical history. Cohort 3 donors counted as recovered after two negative PCRs, clearance, or resolved symptoms. Per the authors' pipeline: Amplified reference gene primers provided the basis for estimating nucleated cell counts. Clones were read by immunoSEQ multiplex PCR, and TCRdb kept only the in-frame ones, dropping some. V and J calls and clone size come straight from that table; D and trimming were deduced from the DNA. The sample includes about 180,000 clones, around 80% of them seen just once.

This receptor was identified in a man over 45 who had recovered from COVID-19. The sample taken for sequencing was PBMCs or T cells enriched from blood (not recorded which). This chain joins TRBV7-9 and TRBJ2-3, with a weak D call TRBD2 (5 bases). The CDR3 reads CASSLGKLGADTQYF. DNA for the CDR3: TGTGCCAGCAGCTTAGGTAAACTAGGCGCAGATACGCAGTATTTT.